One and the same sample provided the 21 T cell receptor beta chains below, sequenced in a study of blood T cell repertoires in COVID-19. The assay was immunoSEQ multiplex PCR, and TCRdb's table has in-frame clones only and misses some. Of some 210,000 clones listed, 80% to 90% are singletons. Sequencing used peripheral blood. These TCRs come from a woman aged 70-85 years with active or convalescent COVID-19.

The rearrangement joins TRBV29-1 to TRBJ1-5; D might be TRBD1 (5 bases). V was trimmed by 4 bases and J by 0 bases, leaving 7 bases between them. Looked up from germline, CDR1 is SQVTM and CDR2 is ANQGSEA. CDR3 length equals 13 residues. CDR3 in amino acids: CSVGRDSNQPQHF. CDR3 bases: TGCAGCGTTGGCAGGGATAGCAATCAGCCCCAGCATTTT.

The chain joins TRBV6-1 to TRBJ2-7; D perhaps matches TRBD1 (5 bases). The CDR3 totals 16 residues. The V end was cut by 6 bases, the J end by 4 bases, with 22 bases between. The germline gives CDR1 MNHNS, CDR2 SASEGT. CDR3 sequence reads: CASREKQAAPLYEQYF. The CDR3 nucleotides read TGTGCCAGCAGGGAAAAACAGGCTGCGCCCCTATACGAGCAGTACTTC.

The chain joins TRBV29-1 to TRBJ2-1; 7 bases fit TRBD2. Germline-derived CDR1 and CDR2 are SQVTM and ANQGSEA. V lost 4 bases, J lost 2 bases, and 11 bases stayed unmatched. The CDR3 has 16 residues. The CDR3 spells CSVVGLVSGAYNEQFF. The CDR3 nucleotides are TGCAGCGTTGTTGGACTAGTAAGTGGGGCCTACAATGAGCAGTTCTTC.

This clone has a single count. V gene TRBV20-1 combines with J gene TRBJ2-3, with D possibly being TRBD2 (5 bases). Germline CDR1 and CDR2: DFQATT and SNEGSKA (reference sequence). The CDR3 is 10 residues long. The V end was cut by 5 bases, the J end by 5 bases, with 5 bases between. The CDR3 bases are TGCAGTGCTGGACTAGATACGCAGTATTTT. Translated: CSAGLDTQYF.

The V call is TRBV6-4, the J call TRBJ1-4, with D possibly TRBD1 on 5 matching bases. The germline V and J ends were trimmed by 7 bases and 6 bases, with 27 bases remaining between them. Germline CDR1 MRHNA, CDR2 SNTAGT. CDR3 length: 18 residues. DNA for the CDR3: TGTGCCAGCACCCCCTTCTCGACAGTCCTACCCTCCTATGAAAAACTGTTTTTT. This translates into CASTPFSTVLPSYEKLFF.

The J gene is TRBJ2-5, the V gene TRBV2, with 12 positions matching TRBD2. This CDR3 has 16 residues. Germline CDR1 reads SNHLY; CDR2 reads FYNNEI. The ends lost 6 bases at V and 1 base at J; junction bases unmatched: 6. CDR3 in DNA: TGTGCCAGCAGCTCCGGGACTAGCGGGTCCCAAGAGACCCAGTACTTC. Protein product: CASSSGTSGSQETQYF.

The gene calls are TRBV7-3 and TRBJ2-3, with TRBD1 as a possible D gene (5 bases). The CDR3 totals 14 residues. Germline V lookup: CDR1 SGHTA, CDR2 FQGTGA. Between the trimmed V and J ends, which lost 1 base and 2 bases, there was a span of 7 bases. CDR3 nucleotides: TGTGCCAGCAGCTTAATGGGGCCCACAGATACGCAGTATTTT. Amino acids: CASSLMGPTDTQYF.

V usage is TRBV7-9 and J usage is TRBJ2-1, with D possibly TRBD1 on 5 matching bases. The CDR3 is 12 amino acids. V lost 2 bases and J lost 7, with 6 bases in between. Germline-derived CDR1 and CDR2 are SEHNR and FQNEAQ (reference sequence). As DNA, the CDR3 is TGTGCCAGCAGCTTAAGGGGAAATGAGCAGTTCTTC. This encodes CASSLRGNEQFF.

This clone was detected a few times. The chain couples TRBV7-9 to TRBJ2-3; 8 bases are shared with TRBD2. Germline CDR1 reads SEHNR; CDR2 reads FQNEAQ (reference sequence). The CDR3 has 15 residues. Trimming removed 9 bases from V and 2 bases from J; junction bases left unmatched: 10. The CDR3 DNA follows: TGTGCCAGTCCGGCCACTAGCGGCTACACAGATACGCAGTATTTT. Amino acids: CASPATSGYTDTQYF.

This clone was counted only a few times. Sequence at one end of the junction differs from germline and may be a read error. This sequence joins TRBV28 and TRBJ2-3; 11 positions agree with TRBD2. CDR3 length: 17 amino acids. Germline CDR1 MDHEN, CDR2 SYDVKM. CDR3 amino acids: CASSHGTSGRGTDTQYF. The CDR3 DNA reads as TGTGCCAGCAGTCACGGGACTAGCGGTAGAGGCACGGATACGCAGTATTTT.

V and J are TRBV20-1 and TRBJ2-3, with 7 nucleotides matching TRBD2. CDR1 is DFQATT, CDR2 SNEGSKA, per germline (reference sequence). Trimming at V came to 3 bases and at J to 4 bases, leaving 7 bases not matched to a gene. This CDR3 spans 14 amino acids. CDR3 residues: CSASRTRLADTQYF. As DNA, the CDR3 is TGCAGTGCTAGTAGGACTAGACTCGCAGATACGCAGTATTTT.

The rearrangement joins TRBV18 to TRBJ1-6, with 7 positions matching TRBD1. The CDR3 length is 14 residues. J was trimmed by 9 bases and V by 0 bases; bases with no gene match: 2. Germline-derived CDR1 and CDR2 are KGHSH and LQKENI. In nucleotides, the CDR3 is TGTGCCAGCTCACCACCGGGGACAGTTTCACCCCTCCACTTT. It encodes CASSPPGTVSPLHF.

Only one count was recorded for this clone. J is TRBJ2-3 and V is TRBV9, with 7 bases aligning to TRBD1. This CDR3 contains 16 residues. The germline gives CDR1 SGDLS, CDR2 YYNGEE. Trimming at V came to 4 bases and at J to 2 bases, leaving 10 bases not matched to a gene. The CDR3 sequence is CASSTNPQGPTDTQYF. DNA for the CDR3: TGTGCCAGCAGCACCAATCCACAGGGGCCCACAGATACGCAGTATTTT. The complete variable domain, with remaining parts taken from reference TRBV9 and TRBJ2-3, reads DSGVTQTPKHLITATGQRVTLRCSPRSGDLSVYWYQQSLDQGLQFLIQYYNGEERAKGNILERFSAQQFPDLHSELNLSSLELGDSALYFCASSTNPQGPTDTQYFGPGTRLTVL.

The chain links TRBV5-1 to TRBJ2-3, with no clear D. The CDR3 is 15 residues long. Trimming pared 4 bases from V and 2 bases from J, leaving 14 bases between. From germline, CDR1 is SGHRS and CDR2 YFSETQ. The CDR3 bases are TGCGCCAGCAGCCCCCTAGGTGCCAACACAGATACGCAGTATTTT. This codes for CASSPLGANTDTQYF.

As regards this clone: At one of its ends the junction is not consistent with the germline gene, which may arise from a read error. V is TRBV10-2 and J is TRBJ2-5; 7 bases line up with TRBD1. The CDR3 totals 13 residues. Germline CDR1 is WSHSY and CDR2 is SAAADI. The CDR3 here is CASKGATEETQYF. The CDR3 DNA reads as TGCGCCAGCAAGGGGGCCACGGAAGAAACCCAGTACTTC.

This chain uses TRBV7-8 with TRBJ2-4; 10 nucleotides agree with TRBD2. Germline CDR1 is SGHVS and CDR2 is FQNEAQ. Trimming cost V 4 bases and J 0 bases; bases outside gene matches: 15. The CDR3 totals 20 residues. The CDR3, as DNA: TGTGCCAGCAGCTCCACAGCGGGAGGGTCCCGATTGATAGCCAAAAACATTCAGTACTTC. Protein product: CASSSTAGGSRLIAKNIQYF. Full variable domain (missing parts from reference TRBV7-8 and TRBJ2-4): GAGVSQSPRYKVAKRGQDVALRCDPISGHVSLFWYQQALGQGPEFLTYFQNEAQLDKSGLPSDRFFAERPEGSVSTLKIQRTQQEDSAVYLCASSSTAGGSRLIAKNIQYFGAGTRLSVL.

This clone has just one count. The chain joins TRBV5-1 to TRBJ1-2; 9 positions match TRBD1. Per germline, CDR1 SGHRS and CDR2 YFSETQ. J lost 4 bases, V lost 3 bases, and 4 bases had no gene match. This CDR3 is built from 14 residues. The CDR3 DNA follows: TGCGCCAGCAGCTCCACGGGACAGGGCTATGGCTACACCTTC. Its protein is CASSSTGQGYGYTF. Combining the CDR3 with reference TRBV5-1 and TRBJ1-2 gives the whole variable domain KAGVTQTPRYLIKTRGQQVTLSCSPISGHRSVSWYQQTPGQGLQFLFEYFSETQRNKGNFPGRFSGRQFSNSRSEMNVSTLELGDSALYLCASSSTGQGYGYTFGSGTRLTVV.

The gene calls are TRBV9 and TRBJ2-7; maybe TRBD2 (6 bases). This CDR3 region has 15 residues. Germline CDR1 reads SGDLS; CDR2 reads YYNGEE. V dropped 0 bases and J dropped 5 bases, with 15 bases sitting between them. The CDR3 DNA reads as TGTGCCAGCAGCGTAGGGGGGGAGGCATTCCACGAGCAGTACTTC. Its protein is CASSVGGEAFHEQYF.

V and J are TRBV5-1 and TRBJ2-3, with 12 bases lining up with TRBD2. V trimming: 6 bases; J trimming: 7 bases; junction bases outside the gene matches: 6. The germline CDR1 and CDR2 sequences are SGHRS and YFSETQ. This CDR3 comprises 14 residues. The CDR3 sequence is CASMTSGGVNTQYF. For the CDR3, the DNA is TGCGCCAGCATGACTAGCGGGGGTGTGAATACGCAGTATTTT.

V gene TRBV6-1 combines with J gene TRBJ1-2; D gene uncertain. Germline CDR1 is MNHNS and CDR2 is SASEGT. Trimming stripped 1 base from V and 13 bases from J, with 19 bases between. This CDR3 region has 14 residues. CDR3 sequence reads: CASSEGAGPGVGTF. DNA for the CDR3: TGTGCCAGCAGTGAAGGGGCAGGCCCCGGTGTAGGCACCTTC.

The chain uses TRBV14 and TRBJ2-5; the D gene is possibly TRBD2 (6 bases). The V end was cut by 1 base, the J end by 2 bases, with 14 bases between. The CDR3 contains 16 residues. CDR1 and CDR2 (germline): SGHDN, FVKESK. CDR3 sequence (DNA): TGTGCCAGCAGCCAAGTTACTCCGGGAGAACAAGAGACCCAGTACTTC. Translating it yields CASSQVTPGEQETQYF.